This TCR beta chain originates from a study of Ad26.COV2.S vaccination and SARS-CoV-2 variants. Study as a whole: It was the COV1001 Ad26.COV2.S trial arm that included the donor. Study observations and caveats: Individuals receiving vaccine had higher spike-specific TCR breadth than placebo recipients did. Vaccinated and placebo-treated recipients had similar non-spike TCR breadth.

A remark on this clone: No antigen is known for it.

The protocol was immunoSEQ multiplex PCR, while the TCRdb copy is restricted to in-frame clones and leaves out a portion. The table shows over 450,000 clones, with about 89% occurring only once. The sample's treatment: some 20 received Ad26.COV2.S at low or high dose, single or two shots; several received placebo; per-sample allocation not given. Sampling occurred on day 63 after the first vaccine or placebo injection. Trimming shortened V by 3 bases and J by 0 bases, and 11 bases separated the two germline ends. This CDR3 contains 16 residues. Germline assignment: CDR1 KGHSH and CDR2 LQKENI. This receptor was obtained from a person between 18 and 65 years old who received the Ad26.COV2.S COVID-19 vaccine or a placebo. The genes are TRBV18 and TRBJ2-2, with D tentatively TRBD1 (5 bases). The starting material was peripheral blood, obtained in a trial of Ad26.COV2.S vaccine versus placebo. Here the CDR3 DNA reads TGTGCCAGCTCACCTAGGGGTGGCGCGAACACCGGGGAGCTGTTTTTT. Its translation is CASSPRGGANTGELFF.